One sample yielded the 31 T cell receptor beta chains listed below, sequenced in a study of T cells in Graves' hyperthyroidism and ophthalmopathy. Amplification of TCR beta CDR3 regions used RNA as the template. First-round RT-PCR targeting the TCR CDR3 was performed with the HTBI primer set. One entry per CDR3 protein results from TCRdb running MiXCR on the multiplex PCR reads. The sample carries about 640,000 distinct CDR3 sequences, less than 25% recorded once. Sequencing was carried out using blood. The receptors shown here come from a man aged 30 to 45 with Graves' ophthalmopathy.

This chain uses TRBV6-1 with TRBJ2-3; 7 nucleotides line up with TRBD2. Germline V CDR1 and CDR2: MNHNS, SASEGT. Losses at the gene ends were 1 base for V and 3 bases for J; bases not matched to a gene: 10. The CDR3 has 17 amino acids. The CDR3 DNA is TGTGCCAGCAGTGAAGGGGGGGGGAGGGCCTGGACAGATACGCAGTATTTT. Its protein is CASSEGGGRAWTDTQYF.

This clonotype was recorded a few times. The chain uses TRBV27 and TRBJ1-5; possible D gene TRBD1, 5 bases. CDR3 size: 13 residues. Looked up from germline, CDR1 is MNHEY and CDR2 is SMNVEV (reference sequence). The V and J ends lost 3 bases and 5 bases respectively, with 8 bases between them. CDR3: CASSLTVYQPQHF. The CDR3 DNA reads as TGTGCCAGCAGTTTGACAGTTTATCAGCCCCAGCATTTT.

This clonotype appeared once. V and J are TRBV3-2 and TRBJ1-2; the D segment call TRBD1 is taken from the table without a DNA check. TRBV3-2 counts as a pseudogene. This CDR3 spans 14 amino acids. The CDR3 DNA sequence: TGTGCCAGCAGCCGGCGGGACAGAGGATATGGCTACACCTTC. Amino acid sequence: CASSRRDRGYGYTF.

The CDR3: CASSVADQGAGSYEQYF. The CDR3 bases are TGTGCCAGCAGCGTAGCAGACCAGGGGGCAGGTTCCTACGAGCAGTACTTC. This chain joins TRBV9 and TRBJ2-7, with TRBD1 identical over 8 bases. This CDR3 has 17 residues. Germline V gene sequence: CDR1 SGDLS, CDR2 YYNGEE. V gave up 0 bases and J gave up 1 base; unmatched junction bases: 9.

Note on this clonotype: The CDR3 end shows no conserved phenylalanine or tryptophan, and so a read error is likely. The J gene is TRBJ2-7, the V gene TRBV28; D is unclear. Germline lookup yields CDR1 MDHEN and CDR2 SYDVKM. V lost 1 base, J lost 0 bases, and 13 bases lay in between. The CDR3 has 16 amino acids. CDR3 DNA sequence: TGTGCCAGCAGTTTATTAGGGATAGAATTCTCCTACGAGCAGTACCTC. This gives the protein CASSLLGIEFSYEQYL.

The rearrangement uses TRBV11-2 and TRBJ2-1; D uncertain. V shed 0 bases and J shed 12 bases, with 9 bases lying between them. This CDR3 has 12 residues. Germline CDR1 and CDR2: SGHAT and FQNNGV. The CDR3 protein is CASSLDGLWQFF. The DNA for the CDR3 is TGTGCCAGCAGCTTAGATGGCTTGTGGCAGTTCTTC. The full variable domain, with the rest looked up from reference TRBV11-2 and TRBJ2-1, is EAGVAQSPRYKIIEKRQSVAFWCNPISGHATLYWYQQILGQGPKLLIQFQNNGVVDDSQLPKDRFSAERLKGVDSTLKIQPAKLEDSAVYLCASSLDGLWQFFGPGTRLTVL.

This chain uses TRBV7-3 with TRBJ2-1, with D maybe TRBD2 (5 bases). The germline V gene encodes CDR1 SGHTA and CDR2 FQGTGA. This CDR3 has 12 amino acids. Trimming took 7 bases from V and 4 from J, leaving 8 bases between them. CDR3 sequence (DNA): TGTGCCAGCAATCGGACTTACAATGAGCAGTTCTTC. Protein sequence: CASNRTYNEQFF.

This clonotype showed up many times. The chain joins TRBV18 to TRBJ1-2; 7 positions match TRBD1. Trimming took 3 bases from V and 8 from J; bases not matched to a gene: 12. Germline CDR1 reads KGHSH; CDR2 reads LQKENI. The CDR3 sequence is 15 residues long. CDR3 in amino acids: CASSPLQTGDQGYTF. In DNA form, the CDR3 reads TGTGCCAGCTCACCCCTCCAAACAGGGGATCAGGGCTACACCTTC.

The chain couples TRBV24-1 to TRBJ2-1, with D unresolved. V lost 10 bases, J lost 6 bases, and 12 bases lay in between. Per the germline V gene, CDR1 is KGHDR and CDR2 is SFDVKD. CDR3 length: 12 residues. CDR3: CATNGDTNEQFF. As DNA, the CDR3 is TGTGCCACTAACGGAGACACCAATGAGCAGTTCTTC.

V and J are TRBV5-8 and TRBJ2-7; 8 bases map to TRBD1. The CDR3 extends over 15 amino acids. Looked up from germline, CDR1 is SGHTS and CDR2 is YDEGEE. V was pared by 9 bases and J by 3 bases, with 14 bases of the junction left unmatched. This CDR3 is CATTMGDRPYYEQYF. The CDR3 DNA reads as TGTGCCACCACTATGGGGGACAGGCCGTACTACGAGCAGTACTTC.

CDR3 nucleotides: TGTGCCAGCAGCCGAATCTATGGCTACACCTTC. Translation gives CASSRIYGYTF. The V call is TRBV28, the J call TRBJ1-2, with unresolved D. V lost 6 bases and J 4 bases, leaving 6 bases between the germline ends. The CDR3 contains 11 residues. Germline CDR1 MDHEN, CDR2 SYDVKM.

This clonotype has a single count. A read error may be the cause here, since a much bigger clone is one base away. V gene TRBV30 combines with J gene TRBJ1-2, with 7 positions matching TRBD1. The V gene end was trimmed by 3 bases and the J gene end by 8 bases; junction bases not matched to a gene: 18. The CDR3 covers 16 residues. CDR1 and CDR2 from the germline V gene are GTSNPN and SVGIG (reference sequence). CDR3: CAWRMRQGFSGYGYTF. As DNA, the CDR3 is TGTGCCTGGAGGATGAGACAGGGCTTCTCAGGCTACGGCTACACCTTC.

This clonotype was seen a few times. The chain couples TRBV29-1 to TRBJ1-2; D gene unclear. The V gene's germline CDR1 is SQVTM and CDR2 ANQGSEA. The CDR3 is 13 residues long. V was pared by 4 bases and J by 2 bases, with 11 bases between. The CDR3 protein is CSVVGRYNYGYTF. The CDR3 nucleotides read TGCAGCGTTGTTGGCAGGTACAACTATGGCTACACCTTC. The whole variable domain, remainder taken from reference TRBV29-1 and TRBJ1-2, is SAVISQKPSRDICQRGTSLTIQCQVDSQVTMMFWYRQQPGQSLTLIATANQGSEATYESGFVIDKFPISRPNLTFSTLTVSNMSPEDSSIYLCSVVGRYNYGYTFGSGTRLTVV.

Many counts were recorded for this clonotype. The CDR3 loop reads CASSVQGSSYNEQFF. CDR3 sequence (DNA): TGTGCCAGCAGTGTACAGGGAAGCTCCTACAATGAGCAGTTCTTC. V usage is TRBV12-3 or TRBV12-4 and J usage is TRBJ2-1, with D perhaps TRBD1 (6 bases). The CDR3 has 15 amino acids. V lost 5 bases, J lost 0 bases, and 11 bases lay in between.

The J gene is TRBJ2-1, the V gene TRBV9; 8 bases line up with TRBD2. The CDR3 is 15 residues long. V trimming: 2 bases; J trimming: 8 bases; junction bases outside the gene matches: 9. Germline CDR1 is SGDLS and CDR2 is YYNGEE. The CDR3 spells CASSVLNGRGDEQFF. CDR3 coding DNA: TGTGCCAGCAGCGTCCTTAACGGGAGGGGGGATGAGCAGTTCTTC.

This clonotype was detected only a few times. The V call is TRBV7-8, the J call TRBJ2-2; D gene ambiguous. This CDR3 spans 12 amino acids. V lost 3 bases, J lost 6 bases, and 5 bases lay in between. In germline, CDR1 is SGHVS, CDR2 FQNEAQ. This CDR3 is CASSLTSGELFF. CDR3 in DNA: TGTGCCAGCAGCTTGACATCCGGGGAGCTGTTTTTT. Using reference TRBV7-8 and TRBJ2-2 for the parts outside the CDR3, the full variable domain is GAGVSQSPRYKVAKRGQDVALRCDPISGHVSLFWYQQALGQGPEFLTYFQNEAQLDKSGLPSDRFFAERPEGSVSTLKIQRTQQEDSAVYLCASSLTSGELFFGEGSRLTVL.

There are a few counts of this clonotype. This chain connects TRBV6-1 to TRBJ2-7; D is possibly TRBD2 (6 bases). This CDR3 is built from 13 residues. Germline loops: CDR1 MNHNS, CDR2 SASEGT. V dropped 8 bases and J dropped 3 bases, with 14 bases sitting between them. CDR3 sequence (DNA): TGTGCCAGCTCTGACGGGAGTCTCTACGAGCAGTACTTC. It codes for CASSDGSLYEQYF.

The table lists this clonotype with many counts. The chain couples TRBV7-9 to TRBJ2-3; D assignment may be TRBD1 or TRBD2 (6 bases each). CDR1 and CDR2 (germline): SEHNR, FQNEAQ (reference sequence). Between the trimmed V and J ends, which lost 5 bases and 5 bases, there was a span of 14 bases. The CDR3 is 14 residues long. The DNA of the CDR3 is TGTGCCAGCAGCGCGGGACAAGCTGGAGATACGCAGTATTTT. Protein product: CASSAGQAGDTQYF.

CDR3 protein: CASSLRLAMVYEQYF. The CDR3 nucleotides read TGTGCCAGCAGTTTAAGACTAGCAATGGTCTACGAGCAGTACTTC. The chain is built from TRBV27 and TRBJ2-7, with 7 bases fitting TRBD2. CDR1 and CDR2 (germline): MNHEY, SMNVEV (reference sequence). There are 15 residues in the CDR3. The ends lost 2 bases at V and 3 bases at J; junction bases unmatched: 7.

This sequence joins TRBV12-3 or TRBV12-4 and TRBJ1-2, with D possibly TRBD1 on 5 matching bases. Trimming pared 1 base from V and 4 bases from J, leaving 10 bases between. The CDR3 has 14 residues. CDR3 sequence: CASSLEPGSYGYTF. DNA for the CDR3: TGTGCCAGCAGTTTAGAACCAGGGAGCTATGGCTACACCTTC.

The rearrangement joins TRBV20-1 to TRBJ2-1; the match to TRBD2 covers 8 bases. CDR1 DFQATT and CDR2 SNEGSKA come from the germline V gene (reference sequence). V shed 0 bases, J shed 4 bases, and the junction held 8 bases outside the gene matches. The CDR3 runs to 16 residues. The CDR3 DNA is TGCAGTGCTAGAGATAAAGGCCTAGCGGGTTACAATGAGCAGTTCTTC. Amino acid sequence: CSARDKGLAGYNEQFF.

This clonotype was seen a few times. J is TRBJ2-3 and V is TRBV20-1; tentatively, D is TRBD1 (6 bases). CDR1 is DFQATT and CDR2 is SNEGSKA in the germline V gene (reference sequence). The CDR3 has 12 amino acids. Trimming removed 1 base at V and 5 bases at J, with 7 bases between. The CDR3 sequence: CSARARGDTQYF. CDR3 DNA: TGCAGTGCTAGAGCCAGGGGAGATACGCAGTATTTT.

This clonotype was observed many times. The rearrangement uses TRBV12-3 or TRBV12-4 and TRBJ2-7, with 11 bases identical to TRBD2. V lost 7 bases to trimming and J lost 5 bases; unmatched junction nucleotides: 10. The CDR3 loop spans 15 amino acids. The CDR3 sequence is CASTIAGGSPNEQYF. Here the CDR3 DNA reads TGTGCCAGCACGATAGCGGGAGGGTCCCCCAACGAGCAGTACTTC.

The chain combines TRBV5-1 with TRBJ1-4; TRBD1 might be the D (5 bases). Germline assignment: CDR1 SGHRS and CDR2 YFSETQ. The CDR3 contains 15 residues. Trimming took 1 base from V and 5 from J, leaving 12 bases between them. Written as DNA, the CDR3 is TGCGCCAGCAGCTTGAGGGCAGGGATAAATGAAAAACTGTTTTTT. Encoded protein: CASSLRAGINEKLFF.

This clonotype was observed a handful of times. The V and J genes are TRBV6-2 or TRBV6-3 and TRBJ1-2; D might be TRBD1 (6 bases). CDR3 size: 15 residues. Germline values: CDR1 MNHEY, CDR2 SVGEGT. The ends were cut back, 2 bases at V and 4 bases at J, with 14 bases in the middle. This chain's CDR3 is CASSYPGQLVYGYTF. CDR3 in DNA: TGTGCCAGCAGTTACCCCGGACAGCTGGTCTATGGCTACACCTTC.

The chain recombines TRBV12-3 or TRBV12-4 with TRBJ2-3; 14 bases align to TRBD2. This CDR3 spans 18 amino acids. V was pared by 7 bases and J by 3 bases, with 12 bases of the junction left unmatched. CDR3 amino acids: CASTGTSGRRKRTDTQYF. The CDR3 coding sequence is TGTGCCAGCACCGGGACTAGCGGGAGAAGGAAGAGGACAGATACGCAGTATTTT.

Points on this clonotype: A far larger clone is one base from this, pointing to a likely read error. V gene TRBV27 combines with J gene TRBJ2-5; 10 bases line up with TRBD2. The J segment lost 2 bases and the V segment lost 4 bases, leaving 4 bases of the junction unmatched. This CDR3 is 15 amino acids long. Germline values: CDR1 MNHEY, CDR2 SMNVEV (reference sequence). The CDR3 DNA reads TGTGCCAGCAGTTCCGGGACTAGCGAACAAGAGACCCAGTACTTC. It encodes CASSSGTSEQETQYF.

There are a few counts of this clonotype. The CDR3 protein is CASSGAVAYNEQFF. The CDR3 DNA is TGTGCCAGCAGCGGAGCGGTTGCTTACAATGAGCAGTTCTTC. This sequence joins TRBV9 and TRBJ2-1, with D perhaps matching TRBD2 (5 bases). Germline CDR1 reads SGDLS; CDR2 reads YYNGEE. V lost 3 bases and J 4 bases, leaving 11 bases between the germline ends. The CDR3 totals 14 residues.

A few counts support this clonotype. The CDR3 reads CASRAGTRSYEQYF. CDR3 coding DNA: TGTGCCAGCAGGGCCGGGACAAGGTCCTACGAGCAGTACTTC. The V call is TRBV2, the J call TRBJ2-7; D may be TRBD1 (6 bases). Germline V gene lookup returns CDR1 SNHLY and CDR2 FYNNEI. This CDR3 is built from 14 residues. V was clipped by 6 bases and J by 1 base, with 13 bases between them.

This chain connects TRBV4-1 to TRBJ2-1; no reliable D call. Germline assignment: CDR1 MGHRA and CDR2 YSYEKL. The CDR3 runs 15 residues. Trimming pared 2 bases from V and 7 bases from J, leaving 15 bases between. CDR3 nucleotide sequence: TGCGCCAGCAGCCAAAGGGCAGGCTCTGGGAATGAGCAGTTCTTC. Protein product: CASSQRAGSGNEQFF.

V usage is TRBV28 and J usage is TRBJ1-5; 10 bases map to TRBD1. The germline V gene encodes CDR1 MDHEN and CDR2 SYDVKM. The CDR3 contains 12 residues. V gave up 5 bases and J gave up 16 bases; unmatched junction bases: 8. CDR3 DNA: TGTGCCAGCAGTCTGGGACAGGGGACCACTCATTTT. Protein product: CASSLGQGTTHF.